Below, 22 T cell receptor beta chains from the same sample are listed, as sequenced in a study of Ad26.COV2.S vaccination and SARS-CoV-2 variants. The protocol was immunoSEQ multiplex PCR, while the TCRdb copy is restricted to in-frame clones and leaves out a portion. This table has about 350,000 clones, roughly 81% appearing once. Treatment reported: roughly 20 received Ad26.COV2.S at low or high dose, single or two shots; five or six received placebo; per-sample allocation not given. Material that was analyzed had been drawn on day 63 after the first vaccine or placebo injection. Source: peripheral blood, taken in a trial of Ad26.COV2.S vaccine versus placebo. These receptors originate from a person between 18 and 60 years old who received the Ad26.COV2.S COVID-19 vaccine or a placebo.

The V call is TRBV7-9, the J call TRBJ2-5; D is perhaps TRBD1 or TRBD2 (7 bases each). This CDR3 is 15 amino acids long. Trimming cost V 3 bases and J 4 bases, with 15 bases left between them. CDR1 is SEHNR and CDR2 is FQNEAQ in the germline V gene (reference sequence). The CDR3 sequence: CASSFLRGGIETQYF. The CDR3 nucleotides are TGTGCCAGCAGCTTCCTCAGGGGGGGGATAGAGACCCAGTACTTC.

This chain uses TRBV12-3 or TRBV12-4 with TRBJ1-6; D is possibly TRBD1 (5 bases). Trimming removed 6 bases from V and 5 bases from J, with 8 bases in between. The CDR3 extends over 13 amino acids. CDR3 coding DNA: TGTGCCAGCAGATTGACAGATAATTCACCCCTCCACTTT. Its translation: CASRLTDNSPLHF.

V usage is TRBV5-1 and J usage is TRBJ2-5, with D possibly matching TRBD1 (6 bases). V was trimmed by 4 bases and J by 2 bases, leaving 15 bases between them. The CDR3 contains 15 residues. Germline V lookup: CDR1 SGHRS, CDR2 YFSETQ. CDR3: CASSGQTGAQETQYF. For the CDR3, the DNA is TGCGCCAGCAGCGGGCAGACAGGAGCGCAAGAGACCCAGTACTTC.

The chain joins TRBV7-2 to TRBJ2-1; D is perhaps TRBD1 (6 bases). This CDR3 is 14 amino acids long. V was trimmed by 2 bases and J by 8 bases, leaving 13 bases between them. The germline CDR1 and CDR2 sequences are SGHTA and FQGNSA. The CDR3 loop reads CASSLNRDVHEQFF. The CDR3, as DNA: TGTGCCAGCAGCTTAAACAGGGACGTACATGAGCAGTTCTTC.

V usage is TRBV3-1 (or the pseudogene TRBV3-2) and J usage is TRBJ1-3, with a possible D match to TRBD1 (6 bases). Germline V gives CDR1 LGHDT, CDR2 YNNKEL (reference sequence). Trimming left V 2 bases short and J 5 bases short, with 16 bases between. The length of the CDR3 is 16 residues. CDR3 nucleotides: TGTGCCAGCAGCCAACCAGGGGACACCTACCGAAACACCATATATTTT. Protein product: CASSQPGDTYRNTIYF.

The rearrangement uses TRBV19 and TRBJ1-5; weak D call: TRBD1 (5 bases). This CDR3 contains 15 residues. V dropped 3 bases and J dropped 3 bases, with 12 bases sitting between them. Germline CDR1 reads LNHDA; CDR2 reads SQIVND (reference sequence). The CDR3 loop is CASSMGGYINQPQHF. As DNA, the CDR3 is TGTGCCAGTAGTATGGGGGGGTATATCAATCAGCCCCAGCATTTT.

CDR3: CASSDPPSGTIGETQYF. CDR3 sequence (DNA): TGTGCCAGCAGCGACCCACCCTCCGGGACGATAGGTGAGACCCAGTACTTC. This chain joins TRBV7-2 and TRBJ2-5; the D call may be TRBD1 or TRBD2 (5 bases each). The V gene lost 5 bases and the J gene lost 5 bases, with 24 bases spanning the gap. The CDR3 has 17 residues. CDR1 and CDR2 (germline): SGHTA, FQGNSA.

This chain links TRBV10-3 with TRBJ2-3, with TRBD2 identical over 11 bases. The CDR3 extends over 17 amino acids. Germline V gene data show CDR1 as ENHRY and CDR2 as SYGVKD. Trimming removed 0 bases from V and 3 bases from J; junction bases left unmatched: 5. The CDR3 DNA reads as TGTGCCATCAGTGAGTCGAGTAGCGGGGGGGCAACAGATACGCAGTATTTT. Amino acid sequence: CAISESSSGGATDTQYF.

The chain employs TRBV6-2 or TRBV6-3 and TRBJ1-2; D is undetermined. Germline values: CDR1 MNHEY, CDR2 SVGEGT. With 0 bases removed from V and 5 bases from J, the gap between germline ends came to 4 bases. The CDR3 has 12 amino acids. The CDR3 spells CASSYSGYGYTF. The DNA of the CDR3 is TGTGCCAGCAGTTACTCTGGTTATGGCTACACCTTC.

In DNA form, the CDR3 reads TGCGCCAGCAGTAATCTCCGGGACAGGGGATTTGGCTACACCTTC. Amino acid sequence: CASSNLRDRGFGYTF. This chain joins TRBV10-1 and TRBJ1-2; 10 bases match TRBD1. With 5 bases clipped from V and 7 bases from J, the junction kept 10 bases outside the gene matches. The germline V gene has CDR1 WNHNN and CDR2 SYGVQD (reference sequence). The CDR3 runs 15 residues.

CDR3: CASSLKGGSSYEQYF. The CDR3 DNA reads TGTGCCAGCAGTTTAAAGGGGGGTAGCTCCTACGAGCAGTACTTC. This chain links TRBV28 with TRBJ2-7; D might be TRBD1 or TRBD2, each matching 6 bases. CDR1 and CDR2 (germline): MDHEN, SYDVKM. The CDR3 length is 15 residues. The ends were cut back, 2 bases at V and 0 bases at J, with 11 bases in the middle.

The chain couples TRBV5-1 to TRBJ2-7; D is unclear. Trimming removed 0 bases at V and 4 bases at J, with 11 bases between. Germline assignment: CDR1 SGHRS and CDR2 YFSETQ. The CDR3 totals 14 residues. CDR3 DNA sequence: TGCGCCAGCAGCTTGGGGCCCTCTTCGTACGAGCAGTACTTC. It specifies CASSLGPSSYEQYF.

This CDR3 reads CASSVEGRANEKLFF. CDR3 sequence (DNA): TGTGCCAGCAGCGTAGAAGGACGGGCTAATGAAAAACTGTTTTTT. The V gene is TRBV9, the J gene TRBJ1-4; no firm D call. This CDR3 has 15 residues. Trimming pared 0 bases from V and 3 bases from J, leaving 9 bases between. The germline CDR1 and CDR2 sequences are SGDLS and YYNGEE.

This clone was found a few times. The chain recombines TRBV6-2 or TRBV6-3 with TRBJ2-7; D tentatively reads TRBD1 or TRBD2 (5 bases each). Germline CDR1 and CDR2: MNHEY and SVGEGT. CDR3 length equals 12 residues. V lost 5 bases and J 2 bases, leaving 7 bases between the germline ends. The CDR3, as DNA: TGTGCCAGCAGTCGGGGACCCTACGAGCAGTACTTC. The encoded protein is CASSRGPYEQYF.

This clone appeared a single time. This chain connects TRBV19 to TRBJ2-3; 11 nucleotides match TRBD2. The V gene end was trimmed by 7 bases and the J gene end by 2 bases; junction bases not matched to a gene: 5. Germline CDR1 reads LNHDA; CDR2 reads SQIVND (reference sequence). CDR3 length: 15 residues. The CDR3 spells CASKLAGANTDTQYF. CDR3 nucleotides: TGTGCCAGTAAACTAGCGGGAGCGAACACAGATACGCAGTATTTT. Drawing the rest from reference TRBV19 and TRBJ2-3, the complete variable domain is DGGITQSPKYLFRKEGQNVTLSCEQNLNHDAMYWYRQDPGQGLRLIYYSQIVNDFQKGDIAEGYSVSREKKESFPLTVTSAQKNPTAFYLCASKLAGANTDTQYFGPGTRLTVL.

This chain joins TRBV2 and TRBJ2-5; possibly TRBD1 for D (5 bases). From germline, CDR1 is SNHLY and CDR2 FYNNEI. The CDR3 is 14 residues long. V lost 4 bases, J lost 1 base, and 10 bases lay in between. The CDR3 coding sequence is TGTGCCAGCAGTGGACGACAGTTCCAAGAGACCCAGTACTTC. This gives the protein CASSGRQFQETQYF.

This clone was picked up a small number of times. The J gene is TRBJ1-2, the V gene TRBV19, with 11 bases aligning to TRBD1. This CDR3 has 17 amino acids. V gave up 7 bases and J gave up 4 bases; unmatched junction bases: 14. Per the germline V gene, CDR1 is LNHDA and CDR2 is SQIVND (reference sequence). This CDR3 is CASIGGTGGTRLYGYTF. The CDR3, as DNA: TGTGCCAGTATTGGAGGGACAGGGGGTACCAGGCTCTATGGCTACACCTTC. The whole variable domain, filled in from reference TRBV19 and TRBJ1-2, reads DGGITQSPKYLFRKEGQNVTLSCEQNLNHDAMYWYRQDPGQGLRLIYYSQIVNDFQKGDIAEGYSVSREKKESFPLTVTSAQKNPTAFYLCASIGGTGGTRLYGYTFGSGTRLTVV.

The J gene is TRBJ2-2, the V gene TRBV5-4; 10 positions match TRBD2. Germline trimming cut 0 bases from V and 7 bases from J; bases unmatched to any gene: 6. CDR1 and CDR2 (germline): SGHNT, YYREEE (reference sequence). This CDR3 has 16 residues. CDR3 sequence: CASSLELAGLGGELFF. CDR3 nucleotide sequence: TGTGCCAGCAGCTTGGAACTAGCGGGGTTGGGCGGGGAGCTGTTTTTT.

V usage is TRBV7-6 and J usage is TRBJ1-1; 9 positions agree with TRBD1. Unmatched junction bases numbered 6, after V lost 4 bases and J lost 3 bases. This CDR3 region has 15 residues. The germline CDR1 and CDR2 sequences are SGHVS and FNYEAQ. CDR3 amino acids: CASSSSTGGYTEAFF. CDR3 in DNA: TGTGCCAGCAGCTCGTCGACAGGGGGGTACACTGAAGCTTTCTTT.

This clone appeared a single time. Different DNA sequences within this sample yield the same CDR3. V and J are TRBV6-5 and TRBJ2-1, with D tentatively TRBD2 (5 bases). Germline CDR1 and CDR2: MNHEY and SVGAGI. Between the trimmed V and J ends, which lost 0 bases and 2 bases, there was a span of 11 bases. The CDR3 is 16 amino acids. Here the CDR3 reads CASSYSGGLTYNEQFF. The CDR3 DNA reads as TGTGCCAGCAGTTACTCAGGCGGGCTTACCTACAATGAGCAGTTCTTC.

CDR3 region: CARSLAAGQASYEQYF. CDR3 nucleotides: TGTGCCAGAAGCTTAGCCGCAGGACAGGCCTCCTACGAGCAGTACTTC. This chain uses TRBV7-5 with TRBJ2-7; TRBD1 is the table's D call and was not checked against the DNA. TRBV7-5 is given as a pseudogene. The CDR3 has 16 residues.

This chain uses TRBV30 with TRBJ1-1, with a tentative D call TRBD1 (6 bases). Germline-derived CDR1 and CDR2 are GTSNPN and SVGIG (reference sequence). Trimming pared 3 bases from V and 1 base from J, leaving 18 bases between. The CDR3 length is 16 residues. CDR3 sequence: CAWRGGLFLGNTEAFF. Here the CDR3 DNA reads TGTGCCTGGAGGGGGGGCCTGTTTTTGGGGAACACTGAAGCTTTCTTT.